This T cell receptor beta chain was captured in a study of blood T cell repertoires in COVID-19. Whole-study context: Nucleic acid was either cDNA or gDNA, and it came from T cells, B-cell-depleted T cells, or PBMCs.

In the original processing: Counts of nucleated cells, estimated from reference gene primer amplification, were obtained. Measured with immunoSEQ multiplex PCR; TCRdb has only the in-frame clones, and not every one. Clone size and the V and J calls come from that table; the DNA yielded D and trimming. Counted here are 250,000 to 350,000 clones, about nine tenths occurring once; the ten biggest clones make up 2% to 2.5%. The CDR3 totals 14 residues. V lost 4 bases to trimming and J lost 8 bases, with 15 bases between them. Germline V gene sequence: CDR1 LNHDA, CDR2 SQIVND (reference sequence). The chain recombines TRBV19 with TRBJ2-1; a weak D match, TRBD2 (7 bases). Material: peripheral blood. The receptor's source is a woman aged 50 to 60 who had recovered from COVID-19. CDR3 DNA sequence: TGTGCCAGTAGTAAGGGGGGGCAATGGGATGAGCAGTTCTTC. This gives the protein CASSKGGQWDEQFF. The variable domain in full, completed from reference TRBV19 and TRBJ2-1, reads DGGITQSPKYLFRKEGQNVTLSCEQNLNHDAMYWYRQDPGQGLRLIYYSQIVNDFQKGDIAEGYSVSREKKESFPLTVTSAQKNPTAFYLCASSKGGQWDEQFFGPGTRLTVL.